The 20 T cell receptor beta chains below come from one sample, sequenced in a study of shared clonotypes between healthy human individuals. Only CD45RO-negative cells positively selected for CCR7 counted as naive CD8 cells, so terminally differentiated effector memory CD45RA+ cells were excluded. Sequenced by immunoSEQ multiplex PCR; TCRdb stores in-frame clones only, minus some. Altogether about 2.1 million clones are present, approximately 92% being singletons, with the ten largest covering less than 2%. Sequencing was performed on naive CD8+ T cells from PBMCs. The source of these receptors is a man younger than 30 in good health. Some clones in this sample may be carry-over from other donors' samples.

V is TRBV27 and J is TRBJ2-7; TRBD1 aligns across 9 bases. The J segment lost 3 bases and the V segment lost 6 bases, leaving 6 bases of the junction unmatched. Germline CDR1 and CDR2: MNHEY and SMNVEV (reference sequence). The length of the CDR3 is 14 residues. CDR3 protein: CASSSDRGGYEQYF. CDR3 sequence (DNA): TGTGCCAGCAGCTCAGACAGGGGGGGCTACGAGCAGTACTTC.

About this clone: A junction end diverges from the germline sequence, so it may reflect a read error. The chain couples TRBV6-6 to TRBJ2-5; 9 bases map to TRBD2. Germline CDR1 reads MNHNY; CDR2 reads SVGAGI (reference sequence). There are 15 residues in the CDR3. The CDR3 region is CASSYLKAGGPPGHF. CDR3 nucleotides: TGTGCCAGCAGTTATTTAAAAGCGGGAGGCCCTCCCGGGCACTTC.

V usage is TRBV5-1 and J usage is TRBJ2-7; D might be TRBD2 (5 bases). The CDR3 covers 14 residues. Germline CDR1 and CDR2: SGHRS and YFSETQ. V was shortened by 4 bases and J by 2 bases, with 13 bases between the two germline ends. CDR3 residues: CASSPGGLTYEQYF. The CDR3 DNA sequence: TGCGCCAGCAGCCCCGGAGGCTTGACCTACGAGCAGTACTTC. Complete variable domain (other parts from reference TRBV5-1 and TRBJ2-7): KAGVTQTPRYLIKTRGQQVTLSCSPISGHRSVSWYQQTPGQGLQFLFEYFSETQRNKGNFPGRFSGRQFSNSRSEMNVSTLELGDSALYLCASSPGGLTYEQYFGPGTRLTVT.

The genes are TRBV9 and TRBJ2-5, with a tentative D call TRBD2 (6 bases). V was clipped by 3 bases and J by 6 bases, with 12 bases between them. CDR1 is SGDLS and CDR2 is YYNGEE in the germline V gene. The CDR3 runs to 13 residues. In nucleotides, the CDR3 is TGTGCCAGCAGCGGGGACTCGCGGAAGACCCAGTACTTC. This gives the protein CASSGDSRKTQYF.

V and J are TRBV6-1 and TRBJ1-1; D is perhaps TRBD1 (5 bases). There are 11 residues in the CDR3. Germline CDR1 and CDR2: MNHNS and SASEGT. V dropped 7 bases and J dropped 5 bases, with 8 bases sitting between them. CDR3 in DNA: TGTGCCAGCATACGGGGGACTGAAGCTTTCTTT. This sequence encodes CASIRGTEAFF.

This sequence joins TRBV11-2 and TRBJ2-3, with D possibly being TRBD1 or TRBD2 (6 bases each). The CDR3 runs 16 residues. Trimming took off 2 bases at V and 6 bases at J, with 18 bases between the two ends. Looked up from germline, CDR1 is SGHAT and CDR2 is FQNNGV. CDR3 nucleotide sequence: TGTGCCAGCAGCTTACATCCGGGACAAGCGGGTGATACGCAGTATTTT. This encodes CASSLHPGQAGDTQYF.

The CDR3 loop reads CASSPAPGSNQPQHF. The CDR3 nucleotides are TGTGCCAGCAGCCCCGCCCCCGGGAGCAATCAGCCCCAGCATTTT. The J gene is TRBJ1-5, the V gene TRBV5-8; D is undetermined. Looked up from germline, CDR1 is SGHTS and CDR2 is YDEGEE. This CDR3 region has 15 residues. Trimming removed 4 bases at V and 1 base at J, with 12 bases between.

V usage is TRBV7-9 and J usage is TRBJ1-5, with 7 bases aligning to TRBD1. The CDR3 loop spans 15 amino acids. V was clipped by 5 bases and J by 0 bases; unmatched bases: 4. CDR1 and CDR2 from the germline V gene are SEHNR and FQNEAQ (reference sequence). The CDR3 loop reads CASSPDRYSNQPQHF. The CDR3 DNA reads TGTGCCAGCAGCCCGGACAGGTATAGCAATCAGCCCCAGCATTTT.

The DNA for the CDR3 is TGCGCCAGCAGCCAGGAGGGGGCTCTAGCGGTACCCACCTACGAGCAGTACTTC. Amino acids: CASSQEGALAVPTYEQYF. The genes are TRBV4-1 and TRBJ2-7; D is perhaps TRBD1 or TRBD2 (7 bases each). Germline V gives CDR1 MGHRA, CDR2 YSYEKL. V was clipped by 3 bases and J by 2 bases, with 23 bases between them. The CDR3 is made up of 18 amino acids.

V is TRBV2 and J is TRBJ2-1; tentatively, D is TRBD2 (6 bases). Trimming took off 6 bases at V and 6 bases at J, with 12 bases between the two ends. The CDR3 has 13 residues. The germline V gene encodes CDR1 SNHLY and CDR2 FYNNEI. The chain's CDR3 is CASREGRGNEQFF. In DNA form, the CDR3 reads TGTGCCAGCAGGGAGGGGCGGGGCAATGAGCAGTTCTTC.

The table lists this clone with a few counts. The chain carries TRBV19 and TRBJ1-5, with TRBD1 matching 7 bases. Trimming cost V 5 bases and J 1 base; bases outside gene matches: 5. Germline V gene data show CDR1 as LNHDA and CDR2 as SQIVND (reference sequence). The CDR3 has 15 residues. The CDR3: CASSFRGDSNQPQHF. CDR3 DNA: TGTGCCAGTAGTTTCAGGGGGGACAGCAATCAGCCCCAGCATTTT.

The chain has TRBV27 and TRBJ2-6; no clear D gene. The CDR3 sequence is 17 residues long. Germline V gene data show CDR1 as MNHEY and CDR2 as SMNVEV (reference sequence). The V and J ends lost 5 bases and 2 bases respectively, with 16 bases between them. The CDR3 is CASSPRQTTAGANVLTF. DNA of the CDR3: TGTGCCAGCAGTCCTCGCCAGACCACCGCTGGGGCCAACGTCCTGACTTTC.

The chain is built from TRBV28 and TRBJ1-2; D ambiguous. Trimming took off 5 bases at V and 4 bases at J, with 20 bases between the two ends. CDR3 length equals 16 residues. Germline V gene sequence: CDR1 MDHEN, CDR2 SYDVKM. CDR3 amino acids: CASSRLTGPGFYGYTF. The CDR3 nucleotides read TGTGCCAGCAGTCGTCTGACTGGGCCGGGGTTCTATGGCTACACCTTC.

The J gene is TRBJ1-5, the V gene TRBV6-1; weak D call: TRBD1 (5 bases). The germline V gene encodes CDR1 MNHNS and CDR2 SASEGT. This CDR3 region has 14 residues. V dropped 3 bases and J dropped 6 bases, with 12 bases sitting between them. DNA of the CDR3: TGTGCCAGCAGTGATGGGGGGTCCACTCAGCCCCAGCATTTT. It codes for CASSDGGSTQPQHF.

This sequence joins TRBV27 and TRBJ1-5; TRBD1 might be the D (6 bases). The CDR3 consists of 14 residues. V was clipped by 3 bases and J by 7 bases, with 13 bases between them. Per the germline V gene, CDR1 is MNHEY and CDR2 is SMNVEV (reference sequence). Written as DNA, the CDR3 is TGTGCCAGCAGTTTTGGCGGGGGCTGGCAGCCCCAGCATTTT. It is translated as CASSFGGGWQPQHF.

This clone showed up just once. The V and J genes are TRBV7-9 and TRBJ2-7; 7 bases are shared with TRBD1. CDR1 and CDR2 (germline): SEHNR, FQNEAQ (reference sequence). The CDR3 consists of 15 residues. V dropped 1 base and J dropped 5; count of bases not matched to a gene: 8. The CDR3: CASSLGFDRANEQYF. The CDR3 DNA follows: TGTGCCAGCAGCTTAGGTTTCGACAGGGCCAACGAGCAGTACTTC.

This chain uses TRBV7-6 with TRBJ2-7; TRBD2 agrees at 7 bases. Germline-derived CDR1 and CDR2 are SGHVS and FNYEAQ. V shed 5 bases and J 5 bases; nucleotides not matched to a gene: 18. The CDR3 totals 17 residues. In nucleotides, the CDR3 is TGTGCCAGCAGCCTCCTCCTTTCCTTGGAGGGGAGGGACGAGCAGTACTTC. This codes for CASSLLLSLEGRDEQYF.

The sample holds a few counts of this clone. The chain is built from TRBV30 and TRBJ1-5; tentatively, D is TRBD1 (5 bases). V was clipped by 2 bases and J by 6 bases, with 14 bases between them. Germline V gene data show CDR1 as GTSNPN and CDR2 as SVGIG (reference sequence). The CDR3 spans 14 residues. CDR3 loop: CAWSNGLGGQPQHF. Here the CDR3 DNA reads TGTGCCTGGAGTAACGGACTGGGGGGTCAGCCCCAGCATTTT.

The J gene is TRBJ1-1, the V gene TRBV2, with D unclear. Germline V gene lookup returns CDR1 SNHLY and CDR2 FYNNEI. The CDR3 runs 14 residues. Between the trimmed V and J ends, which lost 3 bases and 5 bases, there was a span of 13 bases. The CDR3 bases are TGTGCCAGCAGTGACCCTAGGCTGCGGACTGAAGCTTTCTTT. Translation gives CASSDPRLRTEAFF.

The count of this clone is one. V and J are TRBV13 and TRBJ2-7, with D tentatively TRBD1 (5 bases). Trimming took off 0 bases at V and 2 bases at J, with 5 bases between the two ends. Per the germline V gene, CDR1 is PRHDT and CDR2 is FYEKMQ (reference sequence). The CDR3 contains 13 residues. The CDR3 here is CASSLGTAYEQYF. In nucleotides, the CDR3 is TGTGCCAGCAGCTTAGGGACAGCCTACGAGCAGTACTTC.